Presented here are 30 T cell receptor beta chains from one specimen sequenced in a study of cytomegalovirus exposure and HLA in healthy donors. This PCR relied on a set of 60 Vbeta primers and 13 Jbeta primers. The protocol was immunoSEQ multiplex PCR, while the TCRdb copy is restricted to in-frame clones and leaves out a portion. The repertoire includes about 98,000 clones, about 74% of them detected once, and under 2% sits in the top ten. Sequencing was performed on PBMCs. These receptors originate from a male donor in good health and CMV-seronegative.

V is TRBV28 and J is TRBJ1-2, with 8 bases identical to TRBD1. Germline V CDR1 and CDR2: MDHEN, SYDVKM. Trimming took 5 bases from V and 7 from J; bases not matched to a gene: 21. This CDR3 comprises 18 residues. The CDR3 bases are TGTGCCAGCAGTGGTTACGGTCTCGGACAGGGCCTTGGTAGTGGCTACACCTTC. Its protein product is CASSGYGLGQGLGSGYTF.

The chain links TRBV5-1 to TRBJ2-3, with 13 bases matching TRBD2. The V gene end was trimmed by 0 bases and the J gene end by 3 bases; junction bases not matched to a gene: 7. The CDR3 is made up of 18 amino acids. Germline CDR1 reads SGHRS; CDR2 reads YFSETQ. DNA for the CDR3: TGCGCCAGCAGCTTGGACGGGACTAGCGGGACAATAACAGATACGCAGTATTTT. It codes for CASSLDGTSGTITDTQYF. The full variable domain, rest sourced from reference TRBV5-1 and TRBJ2-3, is KAGVTQTPRYLIKTRGQQVTLSCSPISGHRSVSWYQQTPGQGLQFLFEYFSETQRNKGNFPGRFSGRQFSNSRSEMNVSTLELGDSALYLCASSLDGTSGTITDTQYFGPGTRLTVL.

The rearrangement uses TRBV30 and TRBJ2-3, with 8 bases fitting TRBD2. This CDR3 contains 14 residues. Germline trimming cut 2 bases from V and 6 bases from J; bases unmatched to any gene: 7. CDR1 is GTSNPN and CDR2 is SVGIG in the germline V gene (reference sequence). The CDR3 DNA follows: TGTGCCTGGAGTCCGGGGGGGAGGGGGGATACGCAGTATTTT. Translating gives CAWSPGGRGDTQYF. Combining the CDR3 with reference TRBV30 and TRBJ2-3 gives the whole variable domain SQTIHQWPATLVQPVGSPLSLECTVEGTSNPNLYWYRQAAGRGLQLLFYSVGIGQISSEVPQNLSASRPQDRQFILSSKKLLLSDSGFYLCAWSPGGRGDTQYFGPGTRLTVL.

Of note for this clone: Other DNA sequences from this sample encode an identical CDR3 as well. This chain links TRBV7-9 with TRBJ2-7; D not certain. The CDR3 sequence is 12 residues long. The V and J ends lost 5 bases and 0 bases respectively, with 5 bases between them. CDR1 is SEHNR, CDR2 FQNEAQ, per germline (reference sequence). The CDR3 bases are TGTGCCAGCAGCCGAGTCTCCTACGAGCAGTACTTC. It translates to CASSRVSYEQYF.

The J gene is TRBJ2-1, the V gene TRBV27; the match to TRBD2 covers 9 bases. The CDR3 consists of 15 residues. V gave up 2 bases and J gave up 8 bases; unmatched junction bases: 7. Germline V CDR1 and CDR2: MNHEY, SMNVEV (reference sequence). CDR3 in amino acids: CASSLGAGGGDEQFF. CDR3 in DNA: TGTGCCAGCAGTTTAGGGGCGGGAGGGGGGGATGAGCAGTTCTTC.

The genes are TRBV5-6 and TRBJ1-1; D unclear. CDR1 and CDR2 from the germline V gene are SGHDT and YYEEEE. Trimming took off 4 bases at V and 2 bases at J, with 9 bases between the two ends. This CDR3 comprises 13 residues. The CDR3 reads CASSLTDNTEAFF. CDR3 nucleotide sequence: TGTGCCAGCAGCCTTACTGATAACACTGAAGCTTTCTTT. The full variable domain, rest sourced from reference TRBV5-6 and TRBJ1-1, is DAGVTQSPTHLIKTRGQQVTLRCSPKSGHDTVSWYQQALGQGPQFIFQYYEEEERQRGNFPDRFSGHQFPNYSSELNVNALLLGDSALYLCASSLTDNTEAFFGQGTRLTVV.

V is TRBV27 and J is TRBJ2-7; TRBD1 aligns across 7 bases. The ends lost 4 bases at V and 4 bases at J; junction bases unmatched: 4. Germline CDR1 is MNHEY and CDR2 is SMNVEV (reference sequence). This CDR3 has 13 amino acids. The CDR3 region has the DNA TGTGCCAGCAGTTGGGGCAGGGGGTACGAGCAGTACTTC. This codes for CASSWGRGYEQYF.

About this clone itself: Other nucleotide sequences from this sample produce the same CDR3. The J gene is TRBJ2-3, the V gene TRBV2, with D possibly TRBD2 on 6 matching bases. V was cut by 6 bases and J by 4 bases, with 11 bases left in between. This CDR3 comprises 13 residues. Germline lookup yields CDR1 SNHLY and CDR2 FYNNEI. CDR3 nucleotides: TGTGCCAGCAGCCCGTGGGGGGCAGATACGCAGTATTTT. The encoded protein is CASSPWGADTQYF.

This chain joins TRBV5-6 and TRBJ2-1; D is unclear. Germline assignment: CDR1 SGHDT and CDR2 YYEEEE. CDR3 size: 15 residues. The V and J ends lost 5 bases and 4 bases respectively, with 16 bases between them. In nucleotides, the CDR3 is TGTGCCAGCAGGACTGAAGGCAGCATTTACAATGAGCAGTTCTTC. Its protein product is CASRTEGSIYNEQFF.

V and J are TRBV29-1 and TRBJ2-2, with TRBD2 matching over 10 bases. CDR1 is SQVTM and CDR2 is ANQGSEA in the germline V gene. The CDR3 is made up of 13 amino acids. V shed 6 bases and J 6 bases; nucleotides not matched to a gene: 4. The DNA of the CDR3 is TGCAGCGTGAGCGGGAGGGCCGCCGGGGAGCTGTTTTTT. This translates into CSVSGRAAGELFF.

The chain combines TRBV27 with TRBJ2-5; 11 bases match TRBD1. The CDR3 is 14 residues long. Germline trimming cut 2 bases from V and 7 bases from J; bases unmatched to any gene: 3. Looked up from germline, CDR1 is MNHEY and CDR2 is SMNVEV (reference sequence). CDR3 residues: CASSLPGTGGTQYF. CDR3 nucleotide sequence: TGTGCCAGCAGTTTACCGGGGACAGGGGGGACCCAGTACTTC.

CDR3 sequence (DNA): TGCGCCAGCAGCTTGCGCCAGAGCACAGATACGCAGTATTTT. Its translation: CASSLRQSTDTQYF. The J gene is TRBJ2-3, the V gene TRBV5-1, with D unresolved. Germline CDR1 is SGHRS and CDR2 is YFSETQ. The CDR3 runs to 14 residues. Trimming took 1 base from V and 0 from J, leaving 6 bases between them.

The CDR3 bases are TGTGCCAGCAGCTTAGGAGGTTACAATGAGCAGTTCTTC. This gives the protein CASSLGGYNEQFF. The chain uses TRBV11-3 and TRBJ2-1; D call uncertain. Trimming cost V 1 base and J 4 bases, with 5 bases left between them. Germline CDR1 reads SGHNT; CDR2 reads YENEEA. This CDR3 has 13 amino acids.

V usage is TRBV7-2 and J usage is TRBJ1-2; 7 bases align to TRBD1. There are 14 residues in the CDR3. V was clipped by 1 base and J by 6 bases; unmatched bases: 5. CDR1 is SGHTA, CDR2 FQGNSA, per germline. CDR3 loop: CASSLEAQGDGYTF. CDR3 DNA sequence: TGTGCCAGCAGCTTAGAGGCCCAGGGGGATGGCTACACCTTC. Variable domain in full (rest from reference TRBV7-2 and TRBJ1-2): GAGVSQSPSNKVTEKGKDVELRCDPISGHTALYWYRQSLGQGLEFLIYFQGNSAPDKSGLPSDRFSAERTGGSVSTLTIQRTQQEDSAVYLCASSLEAQGDGYTFGSGTRLTVV.

V gene TRBV14 combines with J gene TRBJ2-5, with D hard to call. V was shortened by 0 bases and J by 8 bases, with 19 bases between the two germline ends. The CDR3 is 16 residues long. CDR1 is SGHDN, CDR2 FVKESK, per germline. In DNA form, the CDR3 reads TGTGCCAGCAGCCAAGAAGTAGTGGCGCGGAAAGGAACCCAGTACTTC. This gives the protein CASSQEVVARKGTQYF.

This clone has a single count. The J gene is TRBJ2-7, the V gene TRBV4-1; 9 bases align to TRBD1. Germline CDR1 MGHRA, CDR2 YSYEKL. V lost 4 bases, J lost 2 bases, and 6 bases stayed unmatched. The CDR3 has 15 residues. The CDR3 nucleotides read TGCGCCAGCAGCCTAGCCGGGACAGGGACCTACGAGCAGTACTTC. It yields the protein CASSLAGTGTYEQYF.

The V gene is TRBV5-1, the J gene TRBJ2-4; D not certain. Germline loops: CDR1 SGHRS, CDR2 YFSETQ. The V and J ends lost 4 bases and 0 bases respectively, with 14 bases between them. The CDR3 runs to 16 residues. The CDR3 loop is CASSPGLQIAKNIQYF. The DNA of the CDR3 is TGCGCCAGCAGCCCAGGCCTACAAATAGCCAAAAACATTCAGTACTTC.

V is TRBV30 and J is TRBJ2-5, with 7 positions matching TRBD1. The CDR3 loop spans 14 amino acids. CDR1 and CDR2 from the germline V gene are GTSNPN and SVGIG (reference sequence). V shed 2 bases, J shed 4 bases, and the junction held 7 bases outside the gene matches. In DNA, the CDR3 is TGTGCCTGGAGTAGGGGACAGACCCCAGAGACCCAGTACTTC. Residues: CAWSRGQTPETQYF.

The V and J genes are TRBV14 and TRBJ1-2; 7 bases are shared with TRBD1. V was clipped by 5 bases and J by 4 bases; unmatched bases: 4. The germline CDR1 and CDR2 sequences are SGHDN and FVKESK. The CDR3 extends over 13 amino acids. DNA for the CDR3: TGTGCCAGCAGCGCACAGGGGACCTATGGCTACACCTTC. Protein product: CASSAQGTYGYTF. Together with reference TRBV14 and TRBJ1-2, the CDR3 gives the full variable domain: EAGVTQFPSHSVIEKGQTVTLRCDPISGHDNLYWYRRVMGKEIKFLLHFVKESKQDESGMPNNRFLAERTGGTYSTLKVQPAELEDSGVYFCASSAQGTYGYTFGSGTRLTVV.

The rearrangement joins TRBV18 to TRBJ2-7, with TRBD2 as a possible D gene (5 bases). V gave up 2 bases and J gave up 6 bases, with 17 bases separating them. The CDR3 runs 15 residues. Germline CDR1 and CDR2: KGHSH and LQKENI. The CDR3 loop is CASSPLEGSISEQYF. The CDR3 nucleotides are TGTGCCAGCTCACCATTAGAGGGCAGTATCAGCGAGCAGTACTTC.

The chain joins TRBV30 to TRBJ2-6; D may be TRBD2 (5 bases). Trimming stripped 0 bases from V and 1 base from J, with 7 bases between. The CDR3 is 15 residues long. Germline lookup yields CDR1 GTSNPN and CDR2 SVGIG (reference sequence). The CDR3, as DNA: TGTGCCTGGAGTGTTGGGAGTTCTGGGGCCAACGTCCTGACTTTC. Protein sequence: CAWSVGSSGANVLTF.

The rearrangement uses TRBV5-1 and TRBJ1-4; no reliable D call. The V end lost 0 bases, the J end lost 6 bases, and 12 bases lay between the germline ends. The CDR3 has 15 amino acids. The V gene's germline CDR1 is SGHRS and CDR2 YFSETQ. The CDR3 here is CASSLDGEGYEKLFF. In nucleotides, the CDR3 is TGCGCCAGCAGCTTGGACGGGGAGGGTTATGAAAAACTGTTTTTT.

The chain has TRBV6-5 and TRBJ2-5; TRBD1 agrees at 7 bases. The J call may be mistaken, given a closer DNA end match to TRBJ2-7. The CDR3 is made up of 16 amino acids. The V gene's germline CDR1 is MNHEY and CDR2 SVGAGI. The CDR3 DNA is TGTGCCAGCAGTTATCCTCGACAGGGTGGGAGCTACGAGCAGTACTTC. It yields the protein CASSYPRQGGSYEQYF.

This chain uses TRBV27 with TRBJ2-7, with D perhaps matching TRBD1 (7 bases). Trimming shortened V by 6 bases and J by 3 bases, and 21 bases separated the two germline ends. The germline gives CDR1 MNHEY, CDR2 SMNVEV (reference sequence). CDR3 length: 16 residues. The CDR3 sequence is CASSPARGDRFYEQYF. As DNA, the CDR3 is TGTGCCAGCAGCCCAGCCCGCGGGGACAGATTCTACGAGCAGTACTTC.

The rearrangement links TRBV10-3 to TRBJ2-4; D remains unclear. The CDR3 totals 14 residues. Trimming took 3 bases from V and 0 from J, leaving 6 bases between them. Germline values: CDR1 ENHRY, CDR2 SYGVKD. This chain's CDR3 is CAISDVLAKNIQYF. CDR3 bases: TGTGCCATCAGTGATGTTCTAGCCAAAAACATTCAGTACTTC.

V is TRBV7-6 and J is TRBJ2-7; maybe TRBD2 (6 bases). The germline gives CDR1 SGHVS, CDR2 FNYEAQ. The CDR3 spans 17 residues. V gave up 2 bases and J gave up 0 bases, with 17 bases separating them. The CDR3 DNA is TGTGCCAGCAGCTTACTACCCGCTCGGGAGAACTCCTACGAGCAGTACTTC. Translation: CASSLLPARENSYEQYF. Together with reference TRBV7-6 and TRBJ2-7, the CDR3 gives the full variable domain: GAGVSQSPRYKVTKRGQDVALRCDPISGHVSLYWYRQALGQGPEFLTYFNYEAQQDKSGLPNDRFSAERPEGSISTLTIQRTEQRDSAMYRCASSLLPARENSYEQYFGPGTRLTVT.

For the CDR3, the DNA is TGTGCCAGCAGCAAACAGGGGATTGTAGGGGATGGCTACACCTTC. As protein: CASSKQGIVGDGYTF. The chain joins TRBV5-4 to TRBJ1-2; 7 nucleotides agree with TRBD1. The V gene end was trimmed by 4 bases and the J gene end by 6 bases; junction bases not matched to a gene: 12. The CDR3 is 15 amino acids. Germline CDR1 is SGHNT and CDR2 is YYREEE (reference sequence).

The rearrangement uses TRBV7-9 and TRBJ2-7, with 11 bases fitting TRBD2. Losses at the gene ends were 5 bases for V and 4 bases for J; bases not matched to a gene: 10. Germline CDR1 reads SEHNR; CDR2 reads FQNEAQ (reference sequence). This CDR3 is 16 amino acids long. CDR3 nucleotide sequence: TGTGCCAGCAGCACCCGCGTGGTAGCGGGAGGGTACGAGCAGTACTTC. Its protein product is CASSTRVVAGGYEQYF. The full variable domain, rest sourced from reference TRBV7-9 and TRBJ2-7, is DTGVSQNPRHKITKRGQNVTFRCDPISEHNRLYWYRQTLGQGPEFLTYFQNEAQLEKSRLLSDRFSAERPKGSFSTLEIQRTEQGDSAMYLCASSTRVVAGGYEQYFGPGTRLTVT.

This clone was detected only a few times. The chain uses TRBV9 and TRBJ1-1, with D possibly matching TRBD1 (6 bases). Germline V gives CDR1 SGDLS, CDR2 YYNGEE. Deletions cut 0 bases from V and 2 bases from J, with 8 bases between. The CDR3 is made up of 14 amino acids. The CDR3 is CASSVVGGNTEAFF. The CDR3 bases are TGTGCCAGCAGCGTAGTTGGGGGCAACACTGAAGCTTTCTTT. The full variable domain, completed using reference TRBV9 and TRBJ1-1, is DSGVTQTPKHLITATGQRVTLRCSPRSGDLSVYWYQQSLDQGLQFLIQYYNGEERAKGNILERFSAQQFPDLHSELNLSSLELGDSALYFCASSVVGGNTEAFFGQGTRLTVV.

The chain uses TRBV19 and TRBJ2-7; no firm D call. The V end lost 7 bases, the J end lost 6 bases, and 10 bases lay between the germline ends. The CDR3 loop spans 11 amino acids. Per the germline V gene, CDR1 is LNHDA and CDR2 is SQIVND (reference sequence). Here the CDR3 DNA reads TGTGCCAGTACCGATACGGGCGAGCAGTACTTC. The encoded protein is CASTDTGEQYF. The variable domain in full, completed from reference TRBV19 and TRBJ2-7, reads DGGITQSPKYLFRKEGQNVTLSCEQNLNHDAMYWYRQDPGQGLRLIYYSQIVNDFQKGDIAEGYSVSREKKESFPLTVTSAQKNPTAFYLCASTDTGEQYFGPGTRLTVT.